This T cell receptor beta chain was identified in a study of cytotoxic CD8 clonotypes in ibrutinib-treated CLL. The wider study: On average, each sample had 255,043 productive templates and roughly 95,000 productive rearrangements.

Concerning this clone itself: The antigen remains unidentified.

Profiled with immunoSEQ multiplex PCR; TCRdb holds only in-frame clones, not every one. The sample has 150,000 to 200,000 clones, roughly 80% seen once. The CDR3 runs 14 residues. Trimming pared 3 bases from V and 4 bases from J, leaving 13 bases between. CDR1 and CDR2 from the germline V gene are MDHEN and SYDVKM. Study-level points and caveats: Investigators sampled sustained-remission and progressing patients at differing times.

This clonotype originated in a human donor with chronic lymphocytic leukemia. The chain combines TRBV28 with TRBJ2-7; tentatively, D is TRBD2 (7 bases). Source: PBMCs, taken after 12 months of ibrutinib treatment. The CDR3 nucleotides read TGTGCCAGCAGTTTTGGGGGGGCCTTTTACGAGCAGTACTTC. Translated: CASSFGGAFYEQYF.